The present T cell receptor beta chain was sequenced within a study of blood T cell repertoires in COVID-19. The overall study: The samples span acute and convalescent COVID-19 from the United States, Italy and Spain. PBMCs, B-cell-depleted T cells, or T cells were the source of the cDNA or gDNA that made up the material.

Seattle patients were enrolled while actively infected and followed longitudinally. The CDR3 runs 12 residues. Germline V CDR1 and CDR2: LGHDT, YNNKEL (reference sequence). With 4 bases removed from V and 7 bases from J, the gap between germline ends came to 10 bases. Produced via immunoSEQ multiplex PCR; TCRdb's table is partial and in-frame only. The data show roughly 250,000 clones, approximately 91% seen once. V usage is TRBV3-1 (or the pseudogene TRBV3-2) and J usage is TRBJ1-1, with D perhaps matching TRBD1 (5 bases). The sample was peripheral blood. The TCR originated in a man aged 25 to 45 with COVID-19, enrolled during active disease. CDR3 nucleotides: TGTGCCAGCAGCCTAGGGGAGGGTGAAGCTTTCTTT. Amino acids: CASSLGEGEAFF.